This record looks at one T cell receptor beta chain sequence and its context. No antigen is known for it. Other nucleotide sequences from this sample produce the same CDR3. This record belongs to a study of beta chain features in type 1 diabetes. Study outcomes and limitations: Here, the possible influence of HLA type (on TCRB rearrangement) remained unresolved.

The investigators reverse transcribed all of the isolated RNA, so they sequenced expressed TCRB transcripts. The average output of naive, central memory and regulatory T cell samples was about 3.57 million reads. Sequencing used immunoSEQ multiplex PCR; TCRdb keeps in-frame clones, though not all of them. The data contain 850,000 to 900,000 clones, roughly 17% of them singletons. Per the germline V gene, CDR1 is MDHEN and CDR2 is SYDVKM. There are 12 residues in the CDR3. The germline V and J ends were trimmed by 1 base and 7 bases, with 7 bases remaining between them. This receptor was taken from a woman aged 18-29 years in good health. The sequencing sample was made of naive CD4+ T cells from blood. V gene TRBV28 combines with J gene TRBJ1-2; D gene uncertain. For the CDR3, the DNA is TGTGCCAGCAGTTTATTGGAGGGTGGCTACACCTTC. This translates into CASSLLEGGYTF.